The T cell receptor (beta chain) described here comes from a study of OX40 agonist ivuxolimab in advanced cancers. Study-wide background: Partial responses were achieved by three patients, of whom one had hepatocellular carcinoma and two had cutaneous melanoma. Whole-study results and caveats: At 0.1 to 3.0 mg/kg, clonal expansion of CD4+ and CD8+ blood T cells had occurred by week 6.

Concerning this clone: Its antigen is undetermined. The same CDR3 arises from other DNA sequences in this sample as well.

Clones were read by immunoSEQ multiplex PCR, and TCRdb kept only the in-frame ones, dropping some. The sample lists tens of thousands of clones, under 90% seen once, with approximately 24% in the top ten. Germline V gene lookup returns CDR1 MNHEY and CDR2 SMNVEV (reference sequence). This CDR3 is 14 amino acids long. V was cut by 5 bases and J by 4 bases, with 12 bases left in between. Cycle 7 day 1, cycle 4 day 1, and baseline were the timepoints at which blood was sampled. This chain joins TRBV27 and TRBJ1-5; D may be TRBD1 (5 bases). The TCR comes from an adult with an advanced solid tumor such as melanoma, head and neck, liver or kidney cancer. Material: CD4+ or CD8+ T cells sorted from blood, obtained in a trial of the OX40 agonist ivuxolimab. CDR3 amino acids: CASSPGTVNQPQHF. The CDR3 DNA sequence: TGTGCCAGCAGTCCCGGGACTGTGAATCAGCCCCAGCATTTT.